The 2 T cell receptor beta chains reported below all come from one sample, sequenced in a study of T-cell memory formation after mild COVID-19. TCRdb reanalysed the 5' RACE reads using MiXCR and keeps one entry per CDR3 protein. This table has 150,000 to 200,000 distinct CDR3 sequences, around 10% appearing once. Specimen: PBMCs or a T cell subset sorted from them (not recorded which). These receptors all come from a man aged 18 to 30 who had mild COVID-19 (a few samples of this study predate the infection). Cell type and time point are not known.

In this sample, this clonotype turned up many times. The rearrangement joins TRBV5-1 to TRBJ2-3, with a possible D match to TRBD1 (5 bases). CDR3 length equals 14 residues. V was trimmed by 4 bases and J by 4 bases, leaving 13 bases between them. Germline V gene data show CDR1 as SGHRS and CDR2 as YFSETQ. The CDR3 spells CASSPAGHPDTQYF. In DNA, the CDR3 is TGCGCCAGCAGCCCGGCCGGACATCCAGATACGCAGTATTTT.

J is TRBJ2-3 and V is TRBV7-2; tentative D call: TRBD2 (6 bases). V was shortened by 5 bases and J by 2 bases, with 14 bases between the two germline ends. The CDR3 runs to 15 residues. CDR1 and CDR2 from the germline V gene are SGHTA and FQGNSA. This CDR3 reads CASSPFSGNTDTQYF. CDR3 in DNA: TGTGCCAGCAGCCCCTTTAGCGGTAACACAGATACGCAGTATTTT.